This T cell receptor beta chain emerged from a study of T cell responses to AZD1222 COVID-19 vaccine. Overall study findings and caveats: Repertoire sampling was restricted to post-peak T cell response timepoints. Donors, mostly white British, included more females; clonal diversity was possibly underestimated. Among those given AZD1222, only five to seven were seropositive at baseline. Unmutated regions of variants are reportedly targeted by nearly half of spike-specific TCRs.

This clone has a single count. No antigen is known for it. Clones were sequenced by immunoSEQ multiplex PCR, and TCRdb holds only the in-frame ones, with some missing. The sample carries 95,000 to 100,000 clones, 85% to 90% recorded once. V was pared by 3 bases and J by 8 bases, with 7 bases of the junction left unmatched. CDR3 length: 14 residues. CDR1 and CDR2 from the germline V gene are SQVTM and ANQGSEA. The receptor's source is an adult in good health. The sequencing used peripheral blood, collected on day 0 of AZD1222 vaccination. J is TRBJ1-2 and V is TRBV29-1, with 12 positions matching TRBD1. CDR3 residues: CSVDKRGTGGGYTF. CDR3 nucleotides: TGCAGCGTTGATAAAAGGGGGACAGGGGGCGGCTACACCTTC.